Ten or more counts support the clone carrying this T cell receptor beta chain. This entry comes from a study of neurological immune-mediated disorders. Germline-derived CDR1 and CDR2 are LGHDT and YNNKEL (reference sequence). Trimming cost V 5 bases and J 2 bases; bases outside gene matches: 8. There are 16 residues in the CDR3. MiXCR was run by TCRdb on the 5' RACE reads, yielding one entry per CDR3 protein. The data show under 85,000 distinct CDR3 sequences, 14% seen once. The clonotype comes from a woman between 45 and 60 years old in good health. The material sequenced was PBMCs. The chain is built from TRBV3-1 and TRBJ2-1; TRBD2 matches at 8 bases. DNA for the CDR3: TGTGCCAGCAGCACCCACCCGGGACTAGCCTACAATGAGCAGTTCTTC. Protein: CASSTHPGLAYNEQFF.